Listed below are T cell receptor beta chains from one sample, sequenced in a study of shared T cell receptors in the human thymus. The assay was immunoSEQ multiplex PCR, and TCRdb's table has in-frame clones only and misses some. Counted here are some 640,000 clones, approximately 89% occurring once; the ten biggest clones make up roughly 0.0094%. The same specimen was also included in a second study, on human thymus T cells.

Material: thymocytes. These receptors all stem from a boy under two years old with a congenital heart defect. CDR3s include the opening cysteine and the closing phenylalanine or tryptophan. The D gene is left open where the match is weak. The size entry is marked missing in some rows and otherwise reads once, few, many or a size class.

CDR3 DNA: TGTGCCACCAGCAGGGACCCGGGGGAGGACACTGAAGCTTTCTTT; CDR3 protein: CATSRDPGEDTEAFF; V gene: TRBV15; D gene: .; J gene: TRBJ1-1; clone size: .
CDR3 DNA: TGTGCCAGCAACACAGGCTCGAACACTGAAGCTTTCTTT; CDR3 protein: CASNTGSNTEAFF; V gene: TRBV28; D gene: .; J gene: TRBJ1-1; clone size: .
CDR3 DNA: TGTGCCAGCAGGTTGACAGGGAACACCTACGAGCAGTACTTC; CDR3 protein: CASRLTGNTYEQYF; V gene: TRBV6-6; D gene: TRBD1; J gene: TRBJ2-7; clone size: .
CDR3 DNA: TGTGCCAGCAGCTTGGTTACCAGGCCTTTTGGCTACACCTTC; CDR3 protein: CASSLVTRPFGYTF; V gene: TRBV5-5; D gene: .; J gene: TRBJ1-2; clone size: .
CDR3 DNA: TGTGCCAGCAGTTATGGGCAGGGTGGTAACTATGGCTACACCTTC; CDR3 protein: CASSYGQGGNYGYTF; V gene: TRBV6-5; D gene: .; J gene: TRBJ1-2; clone size: .
CDR3 DNA: TGTGCCAGTAGTATGAGGACAGGGGGTATCGTAGATGGCTACACCTTC; CDR3 protein: CASSMRTGGIVDGYTF; V gene: TRBV19; D gene: TRBD1; J gene: TRBJ1-2; clone size: .
CDR3 DNA: TGCAGCGTTTCCAGGGGGAACACCGGGGAGCTGTTTTTT; CDR3 protein: CSVSRGNTGELFF; V gene: TRBV29-1; D gene: .; J gene: TRBJ2-2; clone size: .
CDR3 DNA: TGTGCCAGCGCGGACAGGGAGTTTGAACACACTGAAGCTTTCTTT; CDR3 protein: CASADREFEHTEAFF; V gene: TRBV6-5; D gene: TRBD1; J gene: TRBJ1-1; clone size: .
CDR3 DNA: TGCGCCAGCAGCCAGGCCACCCTGGAGGGACAGGGGAGGTTGGTGGATTCACCCCTCCACTTT; CDR3 protein: CASSQATLEGQGRLVDSPLHF; V gene: TRBV4-1; D gene: TRBD1; J gene: TRBJ1-6; clone size: .
CDR3 DNA: TGTGCCAGCATTCTAATCGGGGGTCAGCCCCAGCATTTT; CDR3 protein: CASILIGGQPQHF; V gene: TRBV28; D gene: .; J gene: TRBJ1-5; clone size: .
CDR3 DNA: TGTGCCAGCAGTTTGGCTAAGAGGGAGGGCACAGATACGCAGTATTTT; CDR3 protein: CASSLAKREGTDTQYF; V gene: TRBV28; D gene: .; J gene: TRBJ2-3; clone size: once
CDR3 DNA: TGTGCCAGCAGATACAGGGGCTATTGCAATCAGCCCCAGCATTTT; CDR3 protein: CASRYRGYCNQPQHF; V gene: TRBV6-6; D gene: TRBD1; J gene: TRBJ1-5; clone size: .
CDR3 DNA: TGTGCCAGCAGTTCCCACATTCAGCCCCAGCATTTT; CDR3 protein: CASSSHIQPQHF; V gene: TRBV28; D gene: .; J gene: TRBJ1-5; clone size: .
CDR3 DNA: TGTGCCAGCAGCTTAAGGCCGCGGGACTACCAAGAGACCCAGTACTTC; CDR3 protein: CASSLRPRDYQETQYF; V gene: TRBV7-3; D gene: .; J gene: TRBJ2-5; clone size: .
CDR3 DNA: TGTGCCAGCCAATTGAGCTCCTACAATGAGCAGTTCTTC; CDR3 protein: CASQLSSYNEQFF; V gene: TRBV2; D gene: .; J gene: TRBJ2-1; clone size: .
CDR3 DNA: TGTGCCAGCAGTGGACAGACAGGGGGAAAAACCGGGGAGCTGTTTTTT; CDR3 protein: CASSGQTGGKTGELFF; V gene: TRBV6-1; D gene: TRBD1; J gene: TRBJ2-2; clone size: .
CDR3 DNA: TGCGCCAGCAGCCAAGATCCGGATAGCGGCTACGAGCAGTACTTC; CDR3 protein: CASSQDPDSGYEQYF; V gene: TRBV4-3; D gene: .; J gene: TRBJ2-7; clone size: .
CDR3 DNA: TGTGCCTGGAGTTTGAGAGGCCCCCAAGAGACCCAGTACTTC; CDR3 protein: CAWSLRGPQETQYF; V gene: TRBV30; D gene: .; J gene: TRBJ2-5; clone size: .
CDR3 DNA: TGTGCCAGCAGTCGACACCCGTTCAACTACGAGCAGTACTTC; CDR3 protein: CASSRHPFNYEQYF; V gene: TRBV28; D gene: .; J gene: TRBJ2-7; clone size: .
CDR3 DNA: TGTGCCAGCAGCAAAGGGAATATCCGGACAGAAAACACCTACGAGCAGTACTTC; CDR3 protein: CASSKGNIRTENTYEQYF; V gene: TRBV21-1; D gene: .; J gene: TRBJ2-7; clone size: .
CDR3 DNA: TGTGCCAGCAGCTTAGATTGGCCTTATGGCTACACCTTC; CDR3 protein: CASSLDWPYGYTF; V gene: TRBV11-2; D gene: .; J gene: TRBJ1-2; clone size: .
CDR3 DNA: TGTGCCAGCAGCTTGGTGACAGGGGCTGGGAATGAGCAGTTCTTC; CDR3 protein: CASSLVTGAGNEQFF; V gene: TRBV5-4; D gene: TRBD1; J gene: TRBJ2-1; clone size: .
CDR3 DNA: TGTGCCAGCAGCGTAGCCCACCCTCCTAGCGCCCACAGCCTCAATGAGCAGTTCTTC; CDR3 protein: CASSVAHPPSAHSLNEQFF; V gene: TRBV9; D gene: .; J gene: TRBJ2-1; clone size: .
CDR3 DNA: TGTGCCAGCAGTTACAGCGGGACGTTCACAGATACGCAGTATTTT; CDR3 protein: CASSYSGTFTDTQYF; V gene: TRBV6-5; D gene: TRBD2; J gene: TRBJ2-3; clone size: .
CDR3 DNA: TGTGCCAGGCGGGGTAAGTCTCGGAGTCGCTATGGCTACACCTTC; CDR3 protein: CARRGKSRSRYGYTF; V gene: TRBV6-4; D gene: .; J gene: TRBJ1-2; clone size: .
CDR3 DNA: TGTGCCAGCAGTAAGGTCAGGCAAATCCTAAACTATGGCTACACCTTC; CDR3 protein: CASSKVRQILNYGYTF; V gene: TRBV28; D gene: .; J gene: TRBJ1-2; clone size: .
CDR3 DNA: TGTGCCAGCAGTCCGCGGGGGCCTAAGCATCCCTCCAAAGAGACCCAGTACTTC; CDR3 protein: CASSPRGPKHPSKETQYF; V gene: TRBV27; D gene: .; J gene: TRBJ2-5; clone size: .
CDR3 DNA: TGTGCCAGCAGCCTACCACGGACAGGGGTCGAGCAGTACTTC; CDR3 protein: CASSLPRTGVEQYF; V gene: TRBV7-8; D gene: TRBD1; J gene: TRBJ2-7; clone size: .
CDR3 DNA: TGCGCCAGCAGCCAAGCCGTCCCGGGACAGGGAAAGGACACTGAAGCTTTCTTT; CDR3 protein: CASSQAVPGQGKDTEAFF; V gene: TRBV4-1; D gene: TRBD1; J gene: TRBJ1-1; clone size: .
CDR3 DNA: TGTGCCAGCAGCTTAGACCGAACCACAACCCCCCCGGGCGAGCAGTACTTC; CDR3 protein: CASSLDRTTTPPGEQYF; V gene: TRBV11-2; D gene: .; J gene: TRBJ2-7; clone size: once
CDR3 DNA: TGTGCCAGCAGCCCCGCCGGCGGGGGGTTTTACGAGCAGTACTTC; CDR3 protein: CASSPAGGGFYEQYF; V gene: TRBV7-6; D gene: TRBD2; J gene: TRBJ2-7; clone size: .
CDR3 DNA: TGTGCCAGTACCCCGGTAGGGGGCTACGAGCAGTACTTC; CDR3 protein: CASTPVGGYEQYF; V gene: TRBV19; D gene: .; J gene: TRBJ2-7; clone size: .
CDR3 DNA: TGTGCCAGCAGTCCCGACCGGGACAGACACTCCAATGAGCAGTTCTTC; CDR3 protein: CASSPDRDRHSNEQFF; V gene: TRBV6-6; D gene: TRBD1; J gene: TRBJ2-1; clone size: .
CDR3 DNA: TGTGCCTTCACATTGGACTCTGTCCGATACGAGCAGTACTTC; CDR3 protein: CAFTLDSVRYEQYF; V gene: TRBV30; D gene: .; J gene: TRBJ2-7; clone size: .
CDR3 DNA: TGTGCTAGTGGTTTGCCCCTGGAACAGGCTAGCACAGATACGCAGTATTTT; CDR3 protein: CASGLPLEQASTDTQYF; V gene: TRBV12-5; D gene: .; J gene: TRBJ2-3; clone size: .
CDR3 DNA: TGTGCCAGCAGTGACCGACAGGGCGGTGGCGAGCAGTACTTC; CDR3 protein: CASSDRQGGGEQYF; V gene: TRBV6-1; D gene: TRBD1; J gene: TRBJ2-7; clone size: .
CDR3 DNA: TGTGCCAGCAGCCCCGCAGAGCGAAACACTGAAGCTTTCTTT; CDR3 protein: CASSPAERNTEAFF; V gene: TRBV5-6; D gene: .; J gene: TRBJ1-1; clone size: once
CDR3 DNA: TGTGCCAGCAGCCTAGACAGGGAACCCTCTGGAAACACCATATATTTT; CDR3 protein: CASSLDREPSGNTIYF; V gene: TRBV11-2; D gene: TRBD1; J gene: TRBJ1-3; clone size: .
CDR3 DNA: TGCGCCAGCAGCCAAGATTTTTCAGGGGGTTACGTCTCCTACGAGCAGTACTTC; CDR3 protein: CASSQDFSGGYVSYEQYF; V gene: TRBV4-3; D gene: TRBD1; J gene: TRBJ2-7; clone size: .
CDR3 DNA: TGTGCCAGCAGTTTATCGGCAGGTGGCATATATGGCTACACCTTC; CDR3 protein: CASSLSAGGIYGYTF; V gene: TRBV6-5; D gene: .; J gene: TRBJ1-2; clone size: .
CDR3 DNA: TGTGCCAGCACTCCGGGGGGGACAGTGACGAACACTGAAGCTTTCTTT; CDR3 protein: CASTPGGTVTNTEAFF; V gene: TRBV2; D gene: TRBD1; J gene: TRBJ1-1; clone size: .
CDR3 DNA: TGTGCCAGTACCCGTCAGGGAGGTGGCTACACCTTC; CDR3 protein: CASTRQGGGYTF; V gene: TRBV19; D gene: .; J gene: TRBJ1-2; clone size: once
CDR3 DNA: TGTGCCAGCAGCGGGAAGGACAGGGGCTTTGGCTACACCTTC; CDR3 protein: CASSGKDRGFGYTF; V gene: TRBV9; D gene: TRBD1; J gene: TRBJ1-2; clone size: .
CDR3 DNA: TGTGCCAGCTCACGACCGGGACAGGGACCTTTTTCACCCCTCCACTTT; CDR3 protein: CASSRPGQGPFSPLHF; V gene: TRBV18; D gene: TRBD1; J gene: TRBJ1-6; clone size: .
CDR3 DNA: TGTGCCAGCAGTGAAGGGCTTCGGGAGAACTATGGCTACACCTTC; CDR3 protein: CASSEGLRENYGYTF; V gene: TRBV6-1; D gene: .; J gene: TRBJ1-2; clone size: .
CDR3 DNA: TGTGCCAGCAGCTCGGGACAGCGGACAACCTACGAGCAGTACTTC; CDR3 protein: CASSSGQRTTYEQYF; V gene: TRBV7-6; D gene: TRBD1; J gene: TRBJ2-7; clone size: .
CDR3 DNA: TGCAGCGCCCCTGGGGACAGGGGCGACGAAGAGGCTTTCTTT; CDR3 protein: CSAPGDRGDEEAFF; V gene: TRBV29-1; D gene: TRBD1; J gene: TRBJ1-1; clone size: .
CDR3 DNA: TGTGCCAGCAGCGTAAACCCCCAGACAGGGGTTAACTATGGCTACACCTTC; CDR3 protein: CASSVNPQTGVNYGYTF; V gene: TRBV9; D gene: TRBD1; J gene: TRBJ1-2; clone size: few
CDR3 DNA: TGCAGCGGAAGACTAGCGGGAGGACCCTACAATGAGCAGTTCTTC; CDR3 protein: CSGRLAGGPYNEQFF; V gene: TRBV29-1; D gene: TRBD2; J gene: TRBJ2-1; clone size: .
CDR3 DNA: TGCGCCAGCAGCCAAGATAGTGTCCCTGACAATGAGCAGTTCTTC; CDR3 protein: CASSQDSVPDNEQFF; V gene: TRBV4-3; D gene: .; J gene: TRBJ2-1; clone size: .
CDR3 DNA: TGTGCCAGCAGCTTTAGTGTAACAGTGGATGAGCAGTTCTTC; CDR3 protein: CASSFSVTVDEQFF; V gene: TRBV5-4; D gene: .; J gene: TRBJ2-1; clone size: .
CDR3 DNA: TGTGCCAGCAGCACAGGTTTTGTTGCCGACTCCTACAATGAGCAGTTCTTC; CDR3 protein: CASSTGFVADSYNEQFF; V gene: TRBV5-4; D gene: .; J gene: TRBJ2-1; clone size: .
CDR3 DNA: TGTGCCAGCAGCTCGGACTTGAGCTCCTACAATGAGCAGTTCTTC; CDR3 protein: CASSSDLSSYNEQFF; V gene: TRBV14; D gene: .; J gene: TRBJ2-1; clone size: .
CDR3 DNA: TGCGCCAGCAGACTCGTACAGGAAGGCTATGGCTACACCTTC; CDR3 protein: CASRLVQEGYGYTF; V gene: TRBV5-1; D gene: .; J gene: TRBJ1-2; clone size: .